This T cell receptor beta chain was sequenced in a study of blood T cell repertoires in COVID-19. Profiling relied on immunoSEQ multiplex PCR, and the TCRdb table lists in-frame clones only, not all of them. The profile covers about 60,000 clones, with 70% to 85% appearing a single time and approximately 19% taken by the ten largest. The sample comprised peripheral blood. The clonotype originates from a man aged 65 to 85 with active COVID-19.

The DNA for the CDR3 is TGCGCCAGCAGGAGGACTAGCGGTTCTCAAGAGACCCAGTACTTC. Translated: CASRRTSGSQETQYF. The rearrangement uses TRBV5-1 and TRBJ2-5; the match to TRBD2 covers 10 bases. The germline V gene has CDR1 SGHRS and CDR2 YFSETQ. The CDR3 consists of 15 residues. Trimming at V came to 5 bases and at J to 2 bases, leaving 6 bases not matched to a gene.